What follows is one TCR beta chain and its context. No cognate antigen has been identified for it. The junction departs from the called germline gene at one end, perhaps through a read error. The CDR3 holds 15 amino acids from the cysteine to the phenylalanine. Just CDR3 DNA is preserved here, 45 bases in frame from base 1. Looking up the germline V gene yields CDR1 MNHEY and CDR2 SVGAGI. TCRbeta CDR3 regions were amplified from genomic DNA using the immunoSEQ Assay, a bias-controlled multiplex PCR. As for how the authors treated the data: Within the assay, amplification of reference gene primers was used to estimate how many nucleated cells each sample contained. To quantify the absolute abundance of each unique TCRbeta CDR3 rearrangement, sequence reads were collapsed and filtered. For each sample, productive Simpson clonality was calculated as the square root of Simpson's diversity index across productive rearrangements. TCRdb mirrors the immuneACCESS table, restricted to in-frame sequences. Some clones are absent from its copies; in checked studies, under half trace to an unresolved V gene, and the reason for the others is unknown. V and J calls and clone size are as listed in that table; D and trimming were resolved from the DNA. A total of roughly 150,000 clones appear in this sample, 84% of them only once. The top ten hold approximately 10% of the sample.

The sample is drawn from a study of blood T cell repertoires in COVID-19 (dated by TCRdb to the early 2020s). Regarding the complete study: Collaborator samples came from the United States, Italy and Spain and covered acute and convalescent phases of COVID-19. The prospective study material was composed of cDNA or gDNA derived from T cells, B-cell-depleted T cells, or PBMCs. The dataset comprised deeply sampled blood TCRbeta repertoires from subjects exposed to, actively infected with, or recovered from COVID-19. The repertoires were released in a freely available public database intended as a resource for research on the immune response to SARS-CoV-2. Samples came from the ongoing ImmuneRACE study (first 160 participants) plus 1,254 subjects from 6 global collaborators. The sample metadata nearly always contained a de-identified subject ID, COVID-19 status, age in years and sex. Where available, HLA class I and class II types were obtained from metadata supplied by the sample provider rather than from assay-based typing.

What the work shows at the level of the full study, not this receptor alone: How much clinical and demographic metadata was included differed by source and by participant, and the metadata was provided uncurated.

The collaborating institutions used their own protocols to collect whole blood in K2EDTA tubes. For TCRbeta analysis, collaborators shipped samples in one of three forms: frozen whole blood, isolated PBMCs, or DNA extracted from either of those sample types. Sequenced sample: peripheral blood. The receptor was isolated from a man between 65 and 85 years old with active or convalescent COVID-19. The sequence is built from TRBV6-5 and TRBJ1-4; 5 matching bases give a weak D call of TRBD1. This receptor carries the CDR3 CASRYYTGGNEKLFF. The sequenced DNA is TGTGCCAGCAGGTACTACACAGGAGGGAATGAAAAACTGTTTTTT.